A selection of T cell receptor beta chains follows, all from one sample in a study of T cells in Graves' hyperthyroidism and ophthalmopathy. From the multiplex PCR reads, TCRdb called clonotypes with MiXCR, one entry per CDR3 protein. The data show about 500,000 distinct CDR3 sequences, with roughly 18% seen just once and about 16% held by the top ten. Material for sequencing was blood. The receptors here all came from a woman aged 18-29 years with Graves' ophthalmopathy. The CDR3 runs from the conserved cysteine through the conserved F or W. The D gene is left open where the match is weak.

V	J	D	CDR3
TRBV28	TRBJ2-7	TRBD1	CASRLTGVTYEQYF
TRBV3-1	TRBJ2-1	TRBD1	CASSQRQGYNEQFF
TRBV3-1	TRBJ2-3	.	CASSQDPTWTDTQYF
TRBV28	TRBJ1-1	.	CASSSRDLRRMNTEAFF
TRBV28	TRBJ2-3	.	CASSPLTDTDTQYF
TRBV18	TRBJ1-3	.	CASSPPLAKGNTIYF
TRBV2	TRBJ1-1	TRBD1	CASSAGDRGRIAEAFF
TRBV28	TRBJ1-5	.	CASSLYGLNQPQHF
TRBV7-3	TRBJ2-7	TRBD1	CASSLNRGPPYEQYF
TRBV5-1	TRBJ1-1	.	CASSLSAGAPEAFF
TRBV7-3	TRBJ2-1	TRBD2	CASSPLGGGLAGGVYNEQFF
TRBV3-1	TRBJ2-7	TRBD1	CASSPGTGGTEQYF
TRBV24-1	TRBJ2-2	.	CATIGGVTGELFF
TRBV20-1	TRBJ2-1	TRBD2	CSARELAGPPRKYNEQFF